This T cell receptor (beta chain) was found in a study of T-cell reconstitution after alpha-beta-depleted transplantation in children. The CDR3 is made up of 15 amino acids. From germline, CDR1 is SGHKS and CDR2 YYEKEE (reference sequence). Trimming removed 5 bases from V and 0 bases from J; junction bases left unmatched: 8. The TCRbeta library was prepared with unique molecular identifiers. TCRdb itself ran the PCR reads through MiXCR, one entry per CDR3 protein. The sample holds around 200,000 distinct CDR3 sequences, roughly 6.8% seen once. At least ten counts were recorded for this clonotype. This clonotype was sampled from a human donor who donated a stem cell graft to a child with Wiskott-Aldrich syndrome. Sequencing used PBMCs from the stem cell graft donor, obtained from the stem cell graft. This chain connects TRBV5-5 to TRBJ2-7; the match to TRBD1 covers 7 bases. CDR3 coding DNA: TGTGCCAGCAGACAACAGACAGGGTTCTCCTACGAGCAGTACTTC. It encodes CASRQQTGFSYEQYF.